This record covers a single T cell receptor beta chain. Its antigen remains unknown. These data come from a study of shared clonotypes between healthy human individuals. The study, taken as a whole, reports: Researchers sampled only blood; tissue repertoires likely differ. When naive CD4 clonotypes were compared across several donors, approximately 5% were shared. Among the subsets, naive ones generally showed larger estimated richness than memory ones.

CD45RA-negative memory and CD45RA+ naive subsets were split from the CD4+ cells. The CDR3 covers 12 residues. Clones were sequenced by immunoSEQ multiplex PCR, and TCRdb holds only the in-frame ones, with some missing. The table shows about 2.4 million clones, with roughly 93% occurring only once. The receptor comes from a young man in good health. Some clones in this sample may be carry-over from other donors' samples. Sequenced: naive CD4+ T cells from PBMCs. As to subset: CD45RA+ positively selected. V gene TRBV21-1 combines with J gene TRBJ1-1. TRBV21-1 is an annotated pseudogene. The CDR3 coding sequence is TGTGCCAGCAGCAAAGAATCAAGTGAAGCTTTCTTT. Its translation is CASSKESSEAFF.